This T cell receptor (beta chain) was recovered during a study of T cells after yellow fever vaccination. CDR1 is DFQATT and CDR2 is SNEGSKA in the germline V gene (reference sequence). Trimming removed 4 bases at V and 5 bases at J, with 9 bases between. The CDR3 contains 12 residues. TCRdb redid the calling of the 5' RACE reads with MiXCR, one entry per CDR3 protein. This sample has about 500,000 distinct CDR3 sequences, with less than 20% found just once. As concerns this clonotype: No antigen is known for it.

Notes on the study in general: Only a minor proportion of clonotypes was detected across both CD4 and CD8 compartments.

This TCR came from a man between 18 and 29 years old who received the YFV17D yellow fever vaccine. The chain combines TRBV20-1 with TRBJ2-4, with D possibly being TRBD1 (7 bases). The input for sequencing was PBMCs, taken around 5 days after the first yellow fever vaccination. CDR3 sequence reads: CSATRGENIQYF. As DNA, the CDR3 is TGCAGTGCTACCAGGGGGGAAAACATTCAGTACTTC.